Below, 18 T cell receptor beta chains from the same sample are listed, as sequenced in a study of blood T cell repertoires in COVID-19. The repertoire was sequenced with immunoSEQ multiplex PCR; TCRdb's copy has only in-frame clones and lacks some. The table has about 270,000 clones, approximately 88% seen once. Sequencing was performed on peripheral blood. These receptors all stem from a human donor with COVID-19, enrolled during active disease. The donor label of this sample is uncertain.

The genes are TRBV28 and TRBJ2-7; 7 nucleotides line up with TRBD1. Germline CDR1 reads MDHEN; CDR2 reads SYDVKM. The CDR3 extends over 15 amino acids. With 3 bases clipped from V and 7 bases from J, the junction kept 12 bases outside the gene matches. In DNA form, the CDR3 reads TGTGCCAGCAGTTTTTACCTTACAGGGGCGGAGGAGCAGTACTTC. This codes for CASSFYLTGAEEQYF. Full variable domain (missing parts from reference TRBV28 and TRBJ2-7): DVKVTQSSRYLVKRTGEKVFLECVQDMDHENMFWYRQDPGLGLRLIYFSYDVKMKEKGDIPEGYSVSREKKERFSLILESASTNQTSMYLCASSFYLTGAEEQYFGPGTRLTVT.

This chain uses TRBV19 with TRBJ1-5; TRBD1 matches at 7 bases. Trimming cost V 6 bases and J 6 bases; bases outside gene matches: 8. Germline CDR1 LNHDA, CDR2 SQIVND (reference sequence). CDR3 size: 14 residues. The CDR3 reads CASSQTGSPQPQHF. CDR3 DNA: TGTGCCAGTAGCCAGACAGGGTCCCCTCAGCCCCAGCATTTT.

This chain connects TRBV30 to TRBJ1-2; TRBD1 aligns across 7 bases. This CDR3 comprises 14 residues. With 5 bases clipped from V and 3 bases from J, the junction kept 9 bases outside the gene matches. Per the germline V gene, CDR1 is GTSNPN and CDR2 is SVGIG (reference sequence). The CDR3 protein is CAWAMDRYDYGYTF. The CDR3 bases are TGTGCCTGGGCCATGGACAGGTATGACTATGGCTACACCTTC.

V usage is TRBV5-1 and J usage is TRBJ1-5; 9 bases match TRBD1. In germline, CDR1 is SGHRS, CDR2 YFSETQ. The CDR3 spans 15 residues. With V trimmed by 4 bases and J by 2 bases, 4 bases remained unmatched. CDR3 sequence: CASSQGQGGNQPQHF. The CDR3 coding sequence is TGCGCCAGCAGCCAGGGACAGGGAGGCAATCAGCCCCAGCATTTT.

The genes are TRBV9 and TRBJ2-5, with D unclear. The CDR3 is 13 amino acids. CDR1 is SGDLS, CDR2 YYNGEE, per germline. The germline V and J ends were trimmed by 4 bases and 3 bases, with 10 bases remaining between them. CDR3 region: CASSPASKETQYF. CDR3 bases: TGTGCCAGCAGCCCCGCATCTAAAGAGACCCAGTACTTC.

The chain employs TRBV11-2 and TRBJ2-2, with 7 bases that match TRBD1. Germline lookup yields CDR1 SGHAT and CDR2 FQNNGV. The CDR3 length is 16 residues. The V segment lost 1 base and the J segment 6 bases; nucleotides outside the gene matches: 8. The CDR3 loop reads CASSLALLGGAGELFF. In nucleotides, the CDR3 is TGTGCCAGCAGCTTAGCTTTGCTAGGGGGCGCCGGGGAGCTGTTTTTT.

V usage is TRBV7-9 and J usage is TRBJ2-3; TRBD2 agrees at 15 bases. Germline V CDR1 and CDR2: SEHNR, FQNEAQ (reference sequence). This CDR3 has 17 amino acids. Unmatched junction bases numbered 7, after V lost 5 bases and J lost 4 bases. CDR3 in DNA: TGTGCCAGCAGCAATGGACTAGCGGGAGGGTTGGCAGATACGCAGTATTTT. Its translation: CASSNGLAGGLADTQYF.

This sequence joins TRBV7-3 and TRBJ1-1; D call uncertain. With 1 base removed from V and 3 bases from J, the gap between germline ends came to 12 bases. The germline V gene encodes CDR1 SGHTA and CDR2 FQGTGA. The CDR3 totals 15 residues. The chain's CDR3 is CASSLMAGSDTEAFF. CDR3 bases: TGTGCCAGCAGCTTAATGGCGGGATCGGACACTGAAGCTTTCTTT. The whole variable domain, remainder taken from reference TRBV7-3 and TRBJ1-1, is GAGVSQTPSNKVTEKGKYVELRCDPISGHTALYWYRQSLGQGPEFLIYFQGTGAADDSGLPNDRFFAVRPEGSVSTLKIQRTERGDSAVYLCASSLMAGSDTEAFFGQGTRLTVV.

This chain uses TRBV19 with TRBJ2-1, with TRBD2 matching over 10 bases. The CDR3 spans 16 residues. The germline V gene has CDR1 LNHDA and CDR2 SQIVND (reference sequence). The trim removed 4 bases at V and 6 bases at J, leaving 9 bases unmatched. The CDR3: CASSRLAGPGPNEQFF. The CDR3 nucleotides read TGTGCCAGTAGTAGACTAGCGGGTCCTGGGCCCAATGAGCAGTTCTTC.

The chain couples TRBV5-1 to TRBJ2-7; TRBD1 matches at 9 bases. J gave up 5 bases and V 3 bases, and 9 bases lay outside the gene matches. The CDR3 is made up of 15 amino acids. CDR1 and CDR2 (germline): SGHRS, YFSETQ. CDR3 nucleotides: TGCGCCAGCAGCTCATCCGGGACAGGGAGCGACGAGCAGTACTTC. Translation gives CASSSSGTGSDEQYF.

The chain couples TRBV19 to TRBJ1-2; D gene uncertain. Germline assignment: CDR1 LNHDA and CDR2 SQIVND (reference sequence). The CDR3 is 15 residues long. The germline V and J ends were trimmed by 4 bases and 3 bases, with 15 bases remaining between them. The CDR3 reads CASSKDFGSYYGYTF. DNA for the CDR3: TGTGCCAGTAGTAAAGACTTTGGCAGTTACTATGGCTACACCTTC.

The chain joins TRBV5-8 to TRBJ1-3; maybe TRBD1 (6 bases). CDR3 length: 15 residues. Germline V gene lookup returns CDR1 SGHTS and CDR2 YDEGEE. V shed 3 bases and J shed 2 bases, with 12 bases lying between them. CDR3 region: CASSSGTGTGNTIYF. CDR3 sequence (DNA): TGTGCCAGCAGCTCAGGAACAGGGACTGGAAACACCATATATTTT. Drawing the rest from reference TRBV5-8 and TRBJ1-3, the complete variable domain is EAGVTQSPTHLIKTRGQQATLRCSPISGHTSVYWYQQALGLGLQFLLWYDEGEERNRGNFPPRFSGRQFPNYSSELNVNALELEDSALYLCASSSGTGTGNTIYFGEGSWLTVV.

The V call is TRBV2, the J call TRBJ2-1; D possibly corresponds to TRBD2 (6 bases). This CDR3 has 13 residues. V dropped 6 bases and J dropped 2 bases, with 8 bases sitting between them. The germline V gene encodes CDR1 SNHLY and CDR2 FYNNEI. CDR3 DNA: TGTGCCAGCAGGGGAGGCCCCTACAATGAGCAGTTCTTC. Amino acids: CASRGGPYNEQFF. Filled out from reference TRBV2 and TRBJ2-1, the complete variable domain reads EPEVTQTPSHQVTQMGQEVILRCVPISNHLYFYWYRQILGQKVEFLVSFYNNEISEKSEIFDDQFSVERPDGSNFTLKIRSTKLEDSAMYFCASRGGPYNEQFFGPGTRLTVL.

The chain has TRBV28 and TRBJ1-2, with 9 nucleotides matching TRBD1. Germline V gene data show CDR1 as MDHEN and CDR2 as SYDVKM. Trimming took 7 bases from V and 8 from J; bases not matched to a gene: 8. The CDR3 contains 13 residues. The CDR3, as DNA: TGTGCCAGCACCCGGGACAGGGTGAGGGGCTACACCTTC. Its protein is CASTRDRVRGYTF.

The rearrangement joins TRBV5-1 to TRBJ1-6, with a tentative D call TRBD1 (6 bases). The V gene lost 4 bases and the J gene lost 8 bases, with 16 bases spanning the gap. This CDR3 spans 15 amino acids. CDR1 is SGHRS and CDR2 is YFSETQ in the germline V gene. CDR3 in amino acids: CASSPEGGLDSPLHF. The CDR3 coding sequence is TGCGCCAGCAGCCCTGAGGGGGGGCTCGATTCACCCCTCCACTTT.

The J gene is TRBJ1-1, the V gene TRBV6-6; D is perhaps TRBD1 (5 bases). V lost 6 bases to trimming and J lost 5 bases, with 19 bases between them. There are 15 residues in the CDR3. Per germline, CDR1 MNHNY and CDR2 SVGAGI (reference sequence). The CDR3 DNA is TGTGCCAGCAGCCTAGGCGGTAGGGGAAGTACTGAAGCTTTCTTT. It specifies CASSLGGRGSTEAFF.

V is TRBV11-1 and J is TRBJ2-3; D remains ambiguous. There are 13 residues in the CDR3. V lost 6 bases and J 10 bases, leaving 17 bases between the germline ends. CDR1 SGHAT and CDR2 FQDESV come from the germline V gene (reference sequence). CDR3 in DNA: TGTGCCAGCAGATCGGTAGCTTCCGTGGCGCAGTATTTT. Translated: CASRSVASVAQYF.

The CDR3 here is CASSYHSGSGLGEQFF. DNA for the CDR3: TGTGCCAGCAGTTACCACAGCGGGAGCGGTCTAGGGGAGCAGTTCTTC. The chain combines TRBV6-5 with TRBJ2-1; 8 nucleotides match TRBD2. The CDR3 length is 16 residues. Germline V gene sequence: CDR1 MNHEY, CDR2 SVGAGI. J was trimmed by 10 bases and V by 2 bases; bases with no gene match: 13.